The 3 T cell receptor beta chains below were found in one sample sequenced in a study of blood T cell repertoires in COVID-19 (TCRdb year 2020). Library preparation was by the immunoSEQ multiplex PCR assay. Not all clones reach the TCRdb copy of this immuneACCESS table, which keeps in-frame sequences only. Checked studies attribute under half of the gap to unresolved V genes and leave the rest unexplained. The sample data list about 300,000 clones, and 87% of these were observed just once. Clones ranked in the top ten supply less than 6% of the sample. Sequencing was performed on PBMCs or T cells enriched from blood (not recorded which). The receptors were gathered from a woman aged 25-40 years who had recovered from COVID-19.

This sequence joins TRBV9 and TRBJ2-1; 9 bases agree with TRBD2. CDR1 and CDR2 from the germline V gene are SGDLS and YYNGEE. This CDR3 comprises 16 residues. V trimming: 0 bases; J trimming: 10 bases; junction bases outside the gene matches: 11. The CDR3 DNA reads TGTGCCAGCAGCGTAGGTAACCGCGGGGGGGCGGGGGAGCAGTTCTTC. It codes for CASSVGNRGGAGEQFF.

The chain recombines TRBV2 with TRBJ2-7, with 7 bases aligning to TRBD1. The germline V gene encodes CDR1 SNHLY and CDR2 FYNNEI. V trimming: 5 bases; J trimming: 0 bases; junction bases outside the gene matches: 7. The CDR3 totals 15 residues. The CDR3 sequence is CASSRDSGSSYEQYF. Here the CDR3 DNA reads TGTGCCAGCAGTAGGGACAGTGGGAGCTCCTACGAGCAGTACTTC.

The CDR3 reads CASSPEDQPQHF. The DNA for the CDR3 is TGTGCCAGCAGTCCGGAGGATCAGCCCCAGCATTTT. This rearrangement joins TRBV27 to TRBJ1-5; D remains ambiguous. Germline CDR1 is MNHEY and CDR2 is SMNVEV (reference sequence). The V end lost 5 bases, the J end lost 5 bases, and 7 bases lay between the germline ends. The CDR3 is 12 residues long.